A selection of T cell receptor beta chains follows, all from one sample in a study of blood T cell repertoires in COVID-19. Repertoires were generated with immunoSEQ multiplex PCR, while TCRdb's copy carries only in-frame clones and drops some. The sample carries under 80,000 clones, roughly nine tenths recorded once. The sequenced sample was peripheral blood. These receptors originate from a man older than 75 in a cohort sampled during active COVID-19. CDR3s include the opening cysteine and the closing phenylalanine or tryptophan. The D gene is left open where the match is weak. Not all rows give a size; the values are once, few, many and, for expanded clones, a class.

TRBV3-1/TRBV3-2	TRBJ1-5	NA	NA	TGTGCCAGCAGCCAAGTGGGGGGAGGCAATCAGCCCCAGCATTTT	CASSQVGGGNQPQHF
TRBV27	TRBJ1-2	TRBD1	NA	TGTGCCAGCGCGACAGGGTTTTGGGACTATGGCTACACCTTC	CASATGFWDYGYTF
TRBV6-5	TRBJ1-2	TRBD1	NA	TGTGCCAGCAGGATACAGGGGGGCTATGGCTACACCTTC	CASRIQGGYGYTF
TRBV7-9	TRBJ1-1	TRBD1	NA	TGTGCCAGCAGCTTAGGTACAGGGGTCACTGAAGCTTTCTTT	CASSLGTGVTEAFF
TRBV5-1	TRBJ1-1	NA	NA	TGCGCCAGCAGCGATAAGGGGACAATTTCGTGGAACACTGAAGCTTTCTTT	CASSDKGTISWNTEAFF
TRBV4-2	TRBJ1-2	TRBD1	NA	TGTGCCAGCAGCCAGAGTCTGAGGGACAGCTATGATGGCTACACCTTC	CASSQSLRDSYDGYTF
TRBV4-2	TRBJ2-1	TRBD2	NA	TGTGCCAGCAGCCAAGATCCTTCCGTGGCGGTAGCGGGGTACAATGAGCAGTTCTTC	CASSQDPSVAVAGYNEQFF
TRBV5-1	TRBJ1-2	TRBD1	NA	TGCGCCAGCAGCCAAAACTTCCCGGGACAGCCGAACGATGGCTACACCTTC	CASSQNFPGQPNDGYTF
TRBV3-1/TRBV3-2	TRBJ2-1	TRBD2	NA	TGTGCCAGCAGCCCCGATCTAGCGGGGGGCCGCTCCTACAATGAGCAGTTCTTC	CASSPDLAGGRSYNEQFF
TRBV13	TRBJ1-2	NA	once	TGTGCCAGCAGCTTTGGTAACCAGGAGGGCGGCTACACCTTC	CASSFGNQEGGYTF
TRBV7-2	TRBJ1-2	TRBD1	NA	TGTGCCAGCAGCTCGAACAGGGGGCGTATGGGCTACACCTTC	CASSSNRGRMGYTF
TRBV7-2	TRBJ2-3	TRBD2	NA	TGTGCCAGCAGCTCATTGACTAGCGGGGGGGCCAATCGCCCAGATACGCAGTATTTT	CASSSLTSGGANRPDTQYF
TRBV18	TRBJ2-6	TRBD1	NA	TGTGCCAGCTCACTCTCAGGGGGTATTGGGGCCAACGTCCTGACTTTC	CASSLSGGIGANVLTF
TRBV19	TRBJ2-5	TRBD2	NA	TGTGCCAGTAATGCCGGCGGGGGGCCAGAGACCCAGTACTTC	CASNAGGGPETQYF
TRBV7-2	TRBJ2-2	NA	NA	TGTGCCAGCAGCTTAGACGGTTCGGGCGGGGAGCTGTTTTTT	CASSLDGSGGELFF
TRBV19	TRBJ1-4	NA	NA	TGTGCCAGTAGTATAGGGGACTACCAGGGGGAAAAACTGTTTTTT	CASSIGDYQGEKLFF
TRBV3-1/TRBV3-2	TRBJ1-3	NA	NA	TGTGCCAGCAGCCTTACCGCTTCCAGGTTTTCTGGAAACACCATATATTTT	CASSLTASRFSGNTIYF
TRBV6-5	TRBJ2-1	NA	NA	TGTGCCAGCGGATCGGAGGGGTATGAGCAGTTCTTC	CASGSEGYEQFF
TRBV27	TRBJ2-1	TRBD1	NA	TGTGCCAGCAGTTTGGGACAGGGGGCATACAATGAGCAGTTCTTC	CASSLGQGAYNEQFF
TRBV21-1	TRBJ2-7	NA	NA	TGTGCCAGCAGTCAAAGCTGGCAGGGGGCCCACGAGCAGTACTTC	CASSQSWQGAHEQYF
TRBV9	TRBJ2-4	TRBD1	NA	TGTGCCAGCAGCGTAAGGACAGGGGGCGGCATTCAGTACTTC	CASSVRTGGGIQYF
TRBV5-5	TRBJ2-2	TRBD1	NA	TGTGCCAGCAGCTCGACAGGGACCAACACCGGGGAGCTGTTTTTT	CASSSTGTNTGELFF
TRBV15	TRBJ1-4	TRBD1	NA	TGTGCCACCAGCAGAGATAACAGGGGATACGAAAAACTGTTTTTT	CATSRDNRGYEKLFF
TRBV3-1/TRBV3-2	TRBJ2-3	TRBD2	NA	TGTGCCAGCAGCCAAGATTCCCCCTTCCTAGCGGTTAGCACAGATACGCAGTATTTT	CASSQDSPFLAVSTDTQYF
TRBV7-9	TRBJ2-3	TRBD2	NA	TGTGCCAGCAGCATTAGCGGGGGGGCTGCAGATACGCAGTATTTT	CASSISGGAADTQYF
TRBV16	TRBJ1-1	NA	NA	TGTGCCAGCAGCCAATTGATGGAGACTGAAGCTTTCTTT	CASSQLMETEAFF
TRBV2	TRBJ2-1	NA	once	TGTGCCAGCAGTGACAGAAGCTCCTACAATGAGCAGTTCTTC	CASSDRSSYNEQFF
TRBV7-8	TRBJ1-6	NA	NA	TGTGCCAGCAGCTTAGTTGGGGGGGCCAATAATTCACCCCTCCACTTT	CASSLVGGANNSPLHF
TRBV4-1	TRBJ1-2	NA	NA	TGCGCCAGCAGCCAAGCCCAGGGATATGGCTACACCTTC	CASSQAQGYGYTF